This paragraph reports one T cell receptor (beta chain). Its antigen remains unknown. The length of the CDR3 is 13 residues. With 11 bases removed from V and 4 bases from J, the gap between germline ends came to 17 bases. Germline V CDR1 and CDR2: MNHNS, SASEGT. PCR employed 60 Vbeta and 13 Jbeta primers. Method: immunoSEQ multiplex PCR; TCRdb's copy keeps in-frame clones and lacks some. The data show some 23,000 clones, and the top ten clones hold approximately 16%. These data originate in a study of cytomegalovirus exposure and HLA in healthy donors. Overall study results and limits: Several V segments, TRBV6-2 and TRBV6-3 among them, could not be told apart and were dropped. In a later analysis, HLA-associated beta chains showed higher expansion and lower generation probabilities than comparable chains.

The TCR was taken from a male donor in good health and CMV-seropositive. Sample: PBMCs. This chain joins TRBV6-1 and TRBJ2-5; maybe TRBD1 (5 bases). The CDR3 region is CASETVEIETQYF. DNA for the CDR3: TGTGCCTCAGAGACAGTGGAGATAGAGACCCAGTACTTC.